The 2 T cell receptor beta chains presented below share a single source sample, sequenced in a study of HIV-infected patients and healthy controls. cDNA was made from approximately 0.55 ug RNA using alpha and beta constant primers. Separate chain-specific third strand synthesis with multiplexing indices produced the alpha and beta libraries. TCRdb fed the 5' RACE reads into MiXCR, producing one record per CDR3 protein. The sample yields some 12,000 distinct CDR3 sequences, about 9% seen once. The repertoire came from unfractionated whole blood and reflected all unsorted peripheral T cells. Sequenced here: blood, sampled before antiretroviral therapy. The receptors were sampled from an adult with HIV infection. The donor label of this sample is uncertain.

This clonotype was observed a few times. The chain combines TRBV7-6 with TRBJ2-1; D is ambiguous. Germline V gene lookup returns CDR1 SGHVS and CDR2 FNYEAQ. CDR3 length: 15 amino acids. V was trimmed by 5 bases and J by 1 base, leaving 12 bases between them. The CDR3 nucleotides read TGTGCCAGCAGCCTTGCGGATGGATCCTACAATGAGCAGTTCTTC. Protein: CASSLADGSYNEQFF.

This clonotype was recorded at least ten times. This sequence joins TRBV3-1 and TRBJ1-4, with D tentatively TRBD1 (5 bases). The CDR3 spans 14 residues. V lost 3 bases and J 8 bases, leaving 13 bases between the germline ends. Germline loops: CDR1 LGHDT, CDR2 YNNKEL (reference sequence). The CDR3 DNA follows: TGTGCCAGCAGCCACGGACACCCTGACGAAAAACTGTTTTTT. Translated: CASSHGHPDEKLFF.